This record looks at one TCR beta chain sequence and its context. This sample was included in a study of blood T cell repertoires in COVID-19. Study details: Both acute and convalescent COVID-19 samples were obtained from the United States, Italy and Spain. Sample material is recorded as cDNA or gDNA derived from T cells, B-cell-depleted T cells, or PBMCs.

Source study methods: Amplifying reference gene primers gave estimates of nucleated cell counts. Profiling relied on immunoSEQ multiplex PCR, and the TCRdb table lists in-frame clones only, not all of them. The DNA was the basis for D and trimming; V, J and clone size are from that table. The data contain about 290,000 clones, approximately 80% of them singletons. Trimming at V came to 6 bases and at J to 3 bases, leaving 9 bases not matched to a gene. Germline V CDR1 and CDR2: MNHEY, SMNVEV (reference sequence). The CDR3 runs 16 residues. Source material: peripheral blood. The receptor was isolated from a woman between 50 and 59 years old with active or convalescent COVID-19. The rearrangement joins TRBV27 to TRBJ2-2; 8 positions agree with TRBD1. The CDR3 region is CASRLGQGGYTGELFF. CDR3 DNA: TGTGCCAGCAGACTCGGACAGGGTGGATACACCGGGGAGCTGTTTTTT.